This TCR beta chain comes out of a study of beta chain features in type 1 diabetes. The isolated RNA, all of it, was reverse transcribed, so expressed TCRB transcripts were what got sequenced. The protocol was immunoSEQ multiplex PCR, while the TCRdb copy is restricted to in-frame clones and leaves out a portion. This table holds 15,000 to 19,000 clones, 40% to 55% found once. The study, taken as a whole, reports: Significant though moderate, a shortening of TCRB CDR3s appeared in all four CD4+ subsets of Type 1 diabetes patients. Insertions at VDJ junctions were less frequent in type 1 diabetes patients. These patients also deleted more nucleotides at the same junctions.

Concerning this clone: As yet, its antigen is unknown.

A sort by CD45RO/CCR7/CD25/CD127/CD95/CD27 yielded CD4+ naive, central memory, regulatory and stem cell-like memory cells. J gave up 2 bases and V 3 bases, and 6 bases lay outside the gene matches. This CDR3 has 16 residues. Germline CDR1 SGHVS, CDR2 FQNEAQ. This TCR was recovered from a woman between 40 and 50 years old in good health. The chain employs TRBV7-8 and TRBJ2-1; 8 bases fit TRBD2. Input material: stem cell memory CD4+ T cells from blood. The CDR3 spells CASSFDLAGTYNEQFF. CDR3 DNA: TGTGCCAGCAGCTTCGACTTAGCGGGGACCTACAATGAGCAGTTCTTC.